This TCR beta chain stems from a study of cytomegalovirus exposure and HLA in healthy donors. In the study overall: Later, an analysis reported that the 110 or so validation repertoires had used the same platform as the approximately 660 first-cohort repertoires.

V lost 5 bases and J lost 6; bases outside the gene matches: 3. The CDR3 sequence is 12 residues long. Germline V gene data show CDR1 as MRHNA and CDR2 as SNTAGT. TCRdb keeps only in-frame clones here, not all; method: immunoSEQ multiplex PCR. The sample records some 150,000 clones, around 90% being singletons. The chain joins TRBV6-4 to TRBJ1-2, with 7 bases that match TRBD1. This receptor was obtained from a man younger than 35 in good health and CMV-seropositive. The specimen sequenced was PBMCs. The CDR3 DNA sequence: TGTGCCAGCAGTCAGGGGGGTAATGGCTACACCTTC. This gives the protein CASSQGGNGYTF.